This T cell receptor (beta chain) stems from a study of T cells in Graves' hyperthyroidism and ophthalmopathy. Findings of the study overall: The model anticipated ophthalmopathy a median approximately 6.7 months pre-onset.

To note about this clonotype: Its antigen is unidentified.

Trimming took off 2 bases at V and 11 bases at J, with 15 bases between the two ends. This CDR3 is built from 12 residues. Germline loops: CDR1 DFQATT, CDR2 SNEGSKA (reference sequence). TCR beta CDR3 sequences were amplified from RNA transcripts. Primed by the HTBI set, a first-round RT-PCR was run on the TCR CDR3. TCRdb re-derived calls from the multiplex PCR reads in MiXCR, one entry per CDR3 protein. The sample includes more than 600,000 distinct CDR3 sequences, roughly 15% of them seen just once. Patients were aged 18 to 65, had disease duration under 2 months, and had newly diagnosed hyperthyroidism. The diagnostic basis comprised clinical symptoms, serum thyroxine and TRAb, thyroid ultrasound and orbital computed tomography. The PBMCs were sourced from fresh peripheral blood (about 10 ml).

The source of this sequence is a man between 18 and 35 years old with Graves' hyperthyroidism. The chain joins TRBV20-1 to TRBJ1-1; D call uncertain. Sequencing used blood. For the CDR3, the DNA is TGCAGTGCTAGAAATTGGACGGTGTGGGCTTTCTTT. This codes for CSARNWTVWAFF.